This TCR beta chain derives from a study of breast tumors, draining lymph nodes, adjacent tissues (dated by TCRdb to 2015 to 2016). General notes on the study: Breast cancer patients provided tumor, adjacent nontumor tissue and axillary lymph nodes, and the study compared the TCR beta repertoires across these three sources. The study aimed to assess the relationships and possible T-cell exchange between tumor, surrounding tissue and draining lymph node repertoires in human breast cancer. The full study reports these points: Tumor T-cell repertoires showed less diversity than lymph node repertoires and more diversity than nontumor tissue repertoires, and tumor T-cell repertoires showed preferential V and J gene usage. The data were judged consistent with most tumor T cells deriving from the lymph node and then expanding within tumor tissue. Tumor and nontumor tissue repertoires were found to be significantly more similar in luminal-like than in basal-like breast cancer. The study presented the conclusion that tumor T cells originate in lymph nodes as consistent with a hypothesis, not as something directly demonstrated.

In its sample, this clonotype was seen many times. This receptor's antigen is unknown. Base qualities were left out, and no much larger clone turns up one base away. The germline V gene encodes CDR1 SEHNR and CDR2 FQNEAQ (reference sequence). Trimming costs V 5 bases and J 6 bases, and their ends lie 14 bases apart. The CDR3 runs 14 residues from the cysteine to the phenylalanine. Of the read, only the CDR3 DNA is kept; its 42 bases are in frame from base 1. The sequencing machine was an Illumina HiSeq 2000. TCR beta chain libraries were generated through multiplex PCR amplification. The amplified TCR beta chain products were analyzed by high-throughput sequencing. In-frame beta chains were kept once TCRdb had trimmed the public reads at Q25 with fastp and called clones with MiXCR. Every CDR3 protein is listed once, alongside the most common genes and DNA of its rows. The sample yields about 52,000 distinct CDR3 sequences; approximately 45% were counted once. The ten largest account for roughly a tenth of the sample.

What was sequenced was breast tumor tissue. This TCR was recovered from a female donor with breast cancer. Some clones in this sample may be carry-over from other donors' samples. The chain is assembled from TRBV7-9 and TRBJ2-1; the D gene is possibly TRBD1, with 6 bases matching. The DNA is TGTGCCAGCAGCGTGGGGGCTGATGGCAATGAGCAGTTCTTC. Its translation is CASSVGADGNEQFF.